The 28 T cell receptor beta chains given below trace back to one sample, sequenced in a study of OX40 agonist ivuxolimab in advanced cancers. Measured with immunoSEQ multiplex PCR; TCRdb has only the in-frame clones, and not every one. The sample lists about 12,000 clones; 60% to 80% were seen once. This specimen consisted of CD4+ or CD8+ T cells sorted from blood, obtained in a trial of the OX40 agonist ivuxolimab. The receptors derive from an adult with an advanced solid tumor such as melanoma, head and neck, liver or kidney cancer.

In DNA, the CDR3 is TGTGCCAGCAGTTACCTGGGACTAGCGGGAGCCGAGCAGTACTTC. Translated, it gives CASSYLGLAGAEQYF. The chain links TRBV6-5 to TRBJ2-5; 14 bases align to TRBD2. The assigned J gene may be wrong: the sequence end matches TRBJ2-7 better. The germline V gene encodes CDR1 MNHEY and CDR2 SVGAGI. The CDR3 contains 15 residues.

The genes are TRBV13 and TRBJ2-3, with 8 bases fitting TRBD2. The germline V gene has CDR1 PRHDT and CDR2 FYEKMQ (reference sequence). Trimming took 3 bases from V and 2 from J; bases not matched to a gene: 7. The length of the CDR3 is 16 residues. The DNA for the CDR3 is TGTGCCAGCAGCTTGAGCGGGAGTCTGAACACAGATACGCAGTATTTT. Translated, it gives CASSLSGSLNTDTQYF.

V usage is TRBV4-1 and J usage is TRBJ1-5; the D gene is possibly TRBD1 (5 bases). This CDR3 region has 15 residues. Deletions cut 6 bases from V and 7 bases from J, with 19 bases between. Germline loops: CDR1 MGHRA, CDR2 YSYEKL. The CDR3 protein is CASSPQAGQGQPQHF. The CDR3 nucleotides are TGCGCCAGCAGTCCCCAGGCGGGTCAGGGACAGCCCCAGCATTTT.

V usage is TRBV6-1 and J usage is TRBJ2-7; D may be TRBD1 or TRBD2 (5 bases each). Per germline, CDR1 MNHNS and CDR2 SASEGT. V was cut by 0 bases and J by 0 bases, with 9 bases left in between. CDR3 length: 15 amino acids. CDR3: CASSEALGVSYEQYF. The CDR3 nucleotides are TGTGCCAGCAGTGAAGCGCTGGGGGTCTCCTACGAGCAGTACTTC.

This clone came up a few times. The rearrangement links TRBV27 to TRBJ2-3; a weak D match, TRBD1 (5 bases). In germline, CDR1 is MNHEY, CDR2 SMNVEV (reference sequence). The CDR3 totals 15 residues. V dropped 6 bases and J dropped 2 bases, with 15 bases sitting between them. The CDR3 nucleotides are TGTGCCAGCAGCCCTAAGGGGCAGGACACAGATACGCAGTATTTT. Its translation: CASSPKGQDTDTQYF.

The chain joins TRBV28 to TRBJ1-3; D is unresolved. The CDR3 is made up of 17 amino acids. Germline V gives CDR1 MDHEN, CDR2 SYDVKM. Trimming took off 8 bases at V and 0 bases at J, with 20 bases between the two ends. Written as DNA, the CDR3 is TGTGCCAGCTCCAGGCCGGGGTCAGTGTACTCTGGAAACACCATATATTTT. This gives the protein CASSRPGSVYSGNTIYF.

The V and J genes are TRBV6-9 and TRBJ1-3; no clear D gene. Germline V gene lookup returns CDR1 MNHGY and CDR2 SVAAGI. Trimming took off 6 bases at V and 5 bases at J, with 17 bases between the two ends. This CDR3 has 15 amino acids. The CDR3 DNA is TGTGCCAGCAGCCCCGGACCCTCGTCCCGAAACACCATATATTTT. Its protein product is CASSPGPSSRNTIYF.

V gene TRBV9 combines with J gene TRBJ1-1, with D possibly matching TRBD1 (5 bases). The CDR3 length is 19 residues. Germline CDR1 is SGDLS and CDR2 is YYNGEE. V was trimmed by 0 bases and J by 6 bases, leaving 27 bases between them. CDR3 nucleotides: TGTGCCAGCAGCGTAGGTTTCAGCGGGACCATCACGCAGGTCGCTGAAGCTTTCTTT. Translated: CASSVGFSGTITQVAEAFF. Looking up the rest from reference TRBV9 and TRBJ1-1 gives the full variable domain: DSGVTQTPKHLITATGQRVTLRCSPRSGDLSVYWYQQSLDQGLQFLIQYYNGEERAKGNILERFSAQQFPDLHSELNLSSLELGDSALYFCASSVGFSGTITQVAEAFFGQGTRLTVV.

Within the sample, this clone is medium-sized. This chain uses TRBV29-1 with TRBJ2-3; D gene ambiguous. V lost 4 bases and J lost 4, with 6 bases in between. The CDR3 is made up of 11 amino acids. Germline lookup yields CDR1 SQVTM and CDR2 ANQGSEA. CDR3 residues: CSVGQADTQYF. The CDR3 DNA is TGCAGCGTTGGGCAGGCAGATACGCAGTATTTT.

The chain employs TRBV7-2 and TRBJ1-2, with 7 bases aligning to TRBD1. This CDR3 comprises 15 residues. Trimming took 1 base from V and 8 from J; bases not matched to a gene: 10. Germline V gene lookup returns CDR1 SGHTA and CDR2 FQGNSA. In DNA, the CDR3 is TGTGCCAGCAGCTTAGGCGTGACAGGGTTCGGGGGCTACACCTTC. Translated: CASSLGVTGFGGYTF.

This rearrangement joins TRBV7-6 to TRBJ2-2, with D unclear. Germline CDR1 SGHVS, CDR2 FNYEAQ. Trimming took 5 bases from V and 3 from J, leaving 4 bases between them. The CDR3 covers 12 residues. The chain's CDR3 is CASSPDTGELFF. CDR3 sequence (DNA): TGTGCCAGCAGCCCGGACACCGGGGAGCTGTTTTTT.

This chain connects TRBV11-3 to TRBJ2-7; D not resolved. Trimming left V 4 bases short and J 5 bases short, with 9 bases between. This CDR3 has 12 amino acids. CDR1 and CDR2 (germline): SGHNT, YENEEA. CDR3 amino acids: CASSSTTNEQYF. Here the CDR3 DNA reads TGTGCCAGCAGCTCCACCACTAACGAGCAGTACTTC. Variable domain in full (rest from reference TRBV11-3 and TRBJ2-7): EAGVVQSPRYKIIEKKQPVAFWCNPISGHNTLYWYLQNLGQGPELLIRYENEEAVDDSQLPKDRFSAERLKGVDSTLKIQPAELGDSAVYLCASSSTTNEQYFGPGTRLTVT.

The table lists this clone with a few counts. The chain combines TRBV11-2 with TRBJ1-1; the match to TRBD1 covers 7 bases. V lost 5 bases, J lost 0 bases, and 3 bases stayed unmatched. CDR1 and CDR2 (germline): SGHAT, FQNNGV. The CDR3 contains 14 residues. The CDR3 region is CASSEDRVNTEAFF. The CDR3 nucleotides are TGTGCCAGCAGCGAAGACAGGGTGAACACTGAAGCTTTCTTT.

The chain is built from TRBV19 and TRBJ2-1; D unclear. The germline V gene encodes CDR1 LNHDA and CDR2 SQIVND (reference sequence). The CDR3 is 15 amino acids. Trimming shortened V by 6 bases and J by 4 bases, and 16 bases separated the two germline ends. The CDR3 protein is CASRYKASAYNEQFF. Here the CDR3 DNA reads TGTGCCAGTAGGTATAAGGCTAGTGCATACAATGAGCAGTTCTTC.

This chain connects TRBV28 to TRBJ2-1; D is perhaps TRBD2 (6 bases). The length of the CDR3 is 14 residues. Germline-derived CDR1 and CDR2 are MDHEN and SYDVKM. V lost 2 bases to trimming and J lost 7 bases, with 12 bases between them. The CDR3 region has the DNA TGTGCCAGCAGTTTAGGCTGGGGGGTGAATGAGCAGTTCTTC. This sequence encodes CASSLGWGVNEQFF.

The chain recombines TRBV15 with TRBJ2-3; the match to TRBD1 covers 7 bases. The germline V gene encodes CDR1 LNHNV and CDR2 YYDKDF (reference sequence). V lost 3 bases to trimming and J lost 0 bases; unmatched junction nucleotides: 3. The CDR3 has 15 amino acids. DNA of the CDR3: TGTGCCACCAGCAGGTACAGGGGTAGCACAGATACGCAGTATTTT. This translates into CATSRYRGSTDTQYF.

The CDR3 nucleotides read TGTGCCAGCAGAGAGACAGGATTCTATGGCTACACCTTC. It specifies CASRETGFYGYTF. This sequence joins TRBV11-2 and TRBJ1-2; tentatively, D is TRBD1 (6 bases). The CDR3 runs to 13 residues. V lost 6 bases and J 4 bases, leaving 12 bases between the germline ends. CDR1 is SGHAT and CDR2 is FQNNGV in the germline V gene.

The chain has TRBV27 and TRBJ1-1, with 7 bases matching TRBD1. From germline, CDR1 is MNHEY and CDR2 SMNVEV (reference sequence). The V and J ends lost 3 bases and 4 bases, in that order; junction bases with no gene match: 11. This CDR3 contains 16 residues. CDR3 in amino acids: CASSLGGGGAVTEAFF. The CDR3 DNA follows: TGTGCCAGCAGTTTGGGGGGAGGGGGCGCAGTCACTGAAGCTTTCTTT.

This clone has just one count. The genes are TRBV6-1 and TRBJ1-5, with D unclear. Germline V lookup: CDR1 MNHNS, CDR2 SASEGT. Trimming took 3 bases from V and 5 from J, leaving 17 bases between them. The CDR3 spans 16 residues. The CDR3 DNA sequence: TGTGCCAGCAGTGAGATAGGTAGGGAGTACGATCAGCCCCAGCATTTT. This translates into CASSEIGREYDQPQHF.

The rearrangement links TRBV28 to TRBJ1-1; 9 nucleotides align to TRBD1. Germline V CDR1 and CDR2: MDHEN, SYDVKM. The CDR3 is 13 amino acids. J gave up 5 bases and V 8 bases, and 6 bases lay outside the gene matches. CDR3 nucleotides: TGTGCCAGCTTCGGACAGGGGAGGACTGAAGCTTTCTTT. Protein sequence: CASFGQGRTEAFF.

By share, this clone ranks as medium-sized. J is TRBJ2-7 and V is TRBV4-1; TRBD2 matches at 10 bases. CDR1 and CDR2 from the germline V gene are MGHRA and YSYEKL. V lost 0 bases to trimming and J lost 5 bases; unmatched junction nucleotides: 13. The CDR3 sequence is 18 residues long. For the CDR3, the DNA is TGCGCCAGCAGCCAAGATGGGACTAGCGAGGACATACGGAACGAGCAGTACTTC. Translating it yields CASSQDGTSEDIRNEQYF.

This clone is labeled as medium-sized (0.01 to 0.1%). The chain carries TRBV7-2 and TRBJ1-1; D is perhaps TRBD1 (5 bases). The germline V and J ends were trimmed by 3 bases and 1 base, with 6 bases remaining between them. The CDR3 runs 13 residues. Germline CDR1 reads SGHTA; CDR2 reads FQGNSA. This CDR3 reads CASSFGGNTEAFF. The CDR3 DNA reads TGTGCCAGCAGCTTCGGGGGGAACACTGAAGCTTTCTTT.

The chain recombines TRBV28 with TRBJ2-3; TRBD2 aligns across 7 bases. After removal of 4 bases from V and 6 bases from J, the junction contained 10 bases not matched to a gene. Looked up from germline, CDR1 is MDHEN and CDR2 is SYDVKM. The CDR3 has 15 amino acids. The CDR3 spells CASSSPQGRGDTQYF. DNA of the CDR3: TGTGCCAGCAGTTCCCCTCAAGGGAGGGGTGATACGCAGTATTTT.

The V gene is TRBV28, the J gene TRBJ1-1; D is ambiguous. The CDR3 runs 13 residues. Germline CDR1 reads MDHEN; CDR2 reads SYDVKM. V shed 3 bases and J shed 4 bases, with 9 bases lying between them. CDR3 sequence reads: CASSFYQGTEAFF. In nucleotides, the CDR3 is TGTGCCAGCAGTTTTTACCAAGGCACTGAAGCTTTCTTT.

The chain has TRBV29-1 and TRBJ1-2; 8 bases fit TRBD1. V lost 7 bases, J lost 5 bases, and 9 bases stayed unmatched. The CDR3 length is 13 residues. Germline CDR1 and CDR2: SQVTM and ANQGSEA. The CDR3 DNA sequence: TGCAGCGCCCCGGACAGGGCAAATTATGGCTACACCTTC. Its translation is CSAPDRANYGYTF.

This sequence joins TRBV7-9 and TRBJ1-4; tentatively, D is TRBD1 (6 bases). Trimming removed 0 bases at V and 7 bases at J, with 12 bases between. This CDR3 contains 15 residues. Germline CDR1 reads SEHNR; CDR2 reads FQNEAQ (reference sequence). The CDR3 loop is CASSLAQGGGEKLFF. The CDR3 nucleotides read TGTGCCAGCAGCTTAGCACAGGGAGGCGGTGAAAAACTGTTTTTT.

The gene calls are TRBV2 and TRBJ1-2, with TRBD1 matching over 11 bases. This CDR3 region has 14 residues. Germline CDR1 is SNHLY and CDR2 is FYNNEI. V gave up 5 bases and J gave up 4 bases; unmatched junction bases: 3. CDR3 sequence (DNA): TGTGCCAGCAGTTCCGGACAGGGGGCCTATGGCTACACCTTC. Amino acids: CASSSGQGAYGYTF.

There are a few counts of this clone. This sequence joins TRBV7-6 and TRBJ2-2; 7 positions agree with TRBD1. The ends lost 3 bases at V and 7 bases at J; junction bases unmatched: 2. This CDR3 contains 13 residues. CDR1 and CDR2 from the germline V gene are SGHVS and FNYEAQ. CDR3 sequence (DNA): TGTGCCAGCAGCTTTCGACAGGGCGGGGAGCTGTTTTTT. It translates to CASSFRQGGELFF.